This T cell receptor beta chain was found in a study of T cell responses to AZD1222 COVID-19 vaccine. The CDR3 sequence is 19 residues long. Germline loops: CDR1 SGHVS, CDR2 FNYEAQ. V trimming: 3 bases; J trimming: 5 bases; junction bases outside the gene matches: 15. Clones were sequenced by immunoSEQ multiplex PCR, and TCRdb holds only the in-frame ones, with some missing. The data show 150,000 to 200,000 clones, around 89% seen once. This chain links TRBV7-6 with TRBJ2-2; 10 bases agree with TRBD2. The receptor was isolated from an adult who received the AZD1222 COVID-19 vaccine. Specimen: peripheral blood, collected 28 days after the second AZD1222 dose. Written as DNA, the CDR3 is TGTGCCAGCAGCTTTTCTCTGCGACCGGGACTAGCGTCAACCGGGGAGCTGTTTTTT. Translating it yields CASSFSLRPGLASTGELFF.